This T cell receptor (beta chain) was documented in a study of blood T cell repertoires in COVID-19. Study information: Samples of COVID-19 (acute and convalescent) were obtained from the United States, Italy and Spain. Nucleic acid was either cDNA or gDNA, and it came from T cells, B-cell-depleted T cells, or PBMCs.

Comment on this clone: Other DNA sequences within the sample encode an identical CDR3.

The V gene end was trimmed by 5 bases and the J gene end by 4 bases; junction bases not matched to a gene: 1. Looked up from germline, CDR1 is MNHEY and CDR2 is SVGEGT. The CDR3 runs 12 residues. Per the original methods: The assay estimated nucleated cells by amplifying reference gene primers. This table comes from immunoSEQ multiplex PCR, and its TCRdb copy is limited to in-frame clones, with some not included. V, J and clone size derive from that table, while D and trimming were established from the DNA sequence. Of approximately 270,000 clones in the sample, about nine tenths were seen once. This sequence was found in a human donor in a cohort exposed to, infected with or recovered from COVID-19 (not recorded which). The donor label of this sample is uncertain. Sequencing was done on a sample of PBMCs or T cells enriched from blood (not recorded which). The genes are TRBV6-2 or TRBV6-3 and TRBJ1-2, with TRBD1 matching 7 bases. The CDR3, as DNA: TGTGCCAGCAGTCGACAGGGCTATGGCTACACCTTC. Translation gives CASSRQGYGYTF.